Below are 13 T cell receptor beta chains sequenced from a single sample in a study of blood T cell repertoires in COVID-19. Produced via immunoSEQ multiplex PCR; TCRdb's table is partial and in-frame only. The sample carries 250,000 to 300,000 clones, about 88% recorded once. The sample consisted of peripheral blood. These receptors all come from a woman between 65 and 79 years old with COVID-19, enrolled during active disease.

The rearrangement joins TRBV28 to TRBJ1-3, with a tentative D call TRBD1 (6 bases). CDR3 length equals 16 residues. The germline V gene encodes CDR1 MDHEN and CDR2 SYDVKM. V was pared by 5 bases and J by 0 bases, with 14 bases between. The CDR3 reads CASSATLQGSGNTIYF. The CDR3 DNA reads as TGTGCCAGCAGTGCCACCCTACAGGGCTCTGGAAACACCATATATTTT.

This clone was seen a single time. The V gene is TRBV5-1, the J gene TRBJ2-7, with TRBD1 matching 10 bases. This CDR3 region has 16 residues. Trimming at V came to 2 bases and at J to 4 bases, leaving 9 bases not matched to a gene. Per germline, CDR1 SGHRS and CDR2 YFSETQ. Here the CDR3 DNA reads TGCGCCAGCAGCTTCCAAGGGACAGGGGACCTATACGAGCAGTACTTC. This encodes CASSFQGTGDLYEQYF.

This clone has more than one count but fewer than ten. The chain has TRBV5-6 and TRBJ2-1, with 12 positions matching TRBD1. The V segment lost 4 bases and the J segment 9 bases; nucleotides outside the gene matches: 11. The germline V gene encodes CDR1 SGHDT and CDR2 YYEEEE. CDR3 size: 16 residues. CDR3 in amino acids: CASSLPWGQGAGEQFF. The CDR3 DNA sequence: TGTGCCAGCAGCCTCCCCTGGGGACAGGGGGCGGGTGAGCAGTTCTTC.

The chain links TRBV5-6 to TRBJ1-4; 7 bases are a match to TRBD1. The CDR3 contains 13 residues. With V trimmed by 3 bases and J by 10 bases, 6 bases remained unmatched. Per germline, CDR1 SGHDT and CDR2 YYEEEE. The DNA of the CDR3 is TGTGCCAGCAGCTGGGGGACAGCTGGAAAACTGTTTTTT. Protein product: CASSWGTAGKLFF.

The chain couples TRBV20-1 to TRBJ1-1, with D possibly being TRBD1 (5 bases). This CDR3 has 11 amino acids. Germline V gene data show CDR1 as DFQATT and CDR2 as SNEGSKA (reference sequence). Trimming took 4 bases from V and 9 from J, leaving 12 bases between them. The CDR3 DNA is TGCAGTGCTAACCAGGGAATGAAAGCTTTCTTT. Protein product: CSANQGMKAFF.

The chain carries TRBV29-1 and TRBJ1-2; D remains ambiguous. Per the germline V gene, CDR1 is SQVTM and CDR2 is ANQGSEA. V gave up 3 bases and J gave up 7 bases, with 12 bases separating them. The CDR3 contains 12 residues. The CDR3 region has the DNA TGCAGCGTTGACGGGAAACTGGGTGGCTACACCTTC. Translating it yields CSVDGKLGGYTF.

The V call is TRBV5-4, the J call TRBJ2-7, with D tentatively TRBD2 (6 bases). Germline assignment: CDR1 SGHNT and CDR2 YYREEE (reference sequence). This CDR3 is built from 14 residues. The V end lost 4 bases, the J end lost 2 bases, and 13 bases lay between the germline ends. In DNA form, the CDR3 reads TGTGCCAGCAGCCCCGGAGGGATCCCCTACGAGCAGTACTTC. It yields the protein CASSPGGIPYEQYF.

CDR3 DNA: TGCGCCAGCAGCCCGGACAGGGTGAACACTGAAGCTTTCTTT. Protein product: CASSPDRVNTEAFF. The chain links TRBV4-1 to TRBJ1-1; 8 nucleotides agree with TRBD1. The CDR3 consists of 14 residues. The V gene's germline CDR1 is MGHRA and CDR2 YSYEKL. The J segment lost 0 bases and the V segment lost 4 bases, leaving 1 base of the junction unmatched.

This chain links TRBV4-2 with TRBJ2-6, with 10 nucleotides matching TRBD1. The CDR3 is 15 residues long. Germline V lookup: CDR1 LGHNA, CDR2 YNFKEQ. V shed 0 bases, J shed 12 bases, and the junction held 5 bases outside the gene matches. As DNA, the CDR3 is TGTGCCAGCAGCCAAGAATGGACAGGGGGAATCGTCCTGACTTTC. It yields the protein CASSQEWTGGIVLTF.

A single count supports this clone. The CDR3 DNA is TGTGCCAGCAGGGGGACAGGGGCGGACTATGGCTACACCTTC. This gives the protein CASRGTGADYGYTF. The chain couples TRBV6-4 to TRBJ1-2; 10 bases agree with TRBD1. V lost 6 bases to trimming and J lost 3 bases; unmatched junction nucleotides: 4. Germline lookup yields CDR1 MRHNA and CDR2 SNTAGT. The CDR3 length is 14 residues.

This clone was seen more than once but under ten times. This chain uses TRBV28 with TRBJ1-2; D ambiguous. The CDR3 sequence is 13 residues long. Germline values: CDR1 MDHEN, CDR2 SYDVKM. V lost 3 bases and J lost 4, with 9 bases in between. This CDR3 is CASSFEQTYGYTF. The CDR3 DNA reads TGTGCCAGCAGTTTTGAACAGACCTATGGCTACACCTTC.

This clone was detected only a few times. The chain combines TRBV21-1 with TRBJ1-5; the DNA was not used to check the table's D call, TRBD1. TRBV21-1 is a pseudogene segment. The CDR3 is made up of 13 amino acids. CDR3 loop: CASSRKTDSSSNF. CDR3 DNA: TGTGCCAGCAGCAGAAAAACGGACAGTTCTTCGAATTTT.

The CDR3 reads CSVRVVSGADTQYF. As DNA, the CDR3 is TGCAGCGTTCGGGTCGTCAGTGGTGCAGATACGCAGTATTTT. The chain links TRBV29-1 to TRBJ2-3, with D unresolved. The CDR3 covers 14 residues. CDR1 is SQVTM and CDR2 is ANQGSEA in the germline V gene. V was cut by 5 bases and J by 4 bases, with 16 bases left in between.